This TCR beta chain was documented in a study of cytomegalovirus exposure and HLA in healthy donors. Comment on this clone: The antigen remains undetermined.

Study observations and caveats: Analyses of presence and absence presupposed an approximately uniform sequencing depth across donors.

60 Vbeta and 13 Jbeta primers were used in PCR. Some clones are missing from TCRdb's copy, which holds only in-frame ones; the method was immunoSEQ multiplex PCR. The data contain some 120,000 clones, roughly four fifths of them singletons. This CDR3 is built from 14 residues. The V end was cut by 0 bases, the J end by 9 bases, with 11 bases between. Germline V lookup: CDR1 LGHNA, CDR2 YSLEER. The receptor comes from a man younger than 35 in good health and CMV-seronegative. The V and J genes are TRBV4-3 and TRBJ1-4; D is uncertain. The sample was PBMCs. This chain's CDR3 is CASSQDPLVKKLFF. The CDR3 bases are TGCGCCAGCAGCCAAGACCCGTTAGTCAAAAAACTGTTTTTT.